This entry features one TCR beta chain sequence. The same CDR3 can be traced to other DNA sequences in this sample. The data originate from a study of blood T cell repertoires in COVID-19. Study at large: Some COVID-19 samples were acute and others convalescent; all came from the United States, Italy and Spain. T cells, B-cell-depleted T cells, or PBMCs provided the cDNA or gDNA that served as material.

Sequencing used immunoSEQ multiplex PCR; TCRdb keeps in-frame clones, though not all of them. The sample carries around 230,000 clones, roughly 90% recorded once. Clinical histories supplied by participants themselves formed the basis of cohort assignment. This CDR3 region has 11 residues. V shed 6 bases and J shed 6 bases, with 7 bases lying between them. This sequence joins TRBV12-3 or TRBV12-4 and TRBJ2-3, with D possibly TRBD2 on 6 matching bases. Sample: PBMCs or T cells enriched from blood (not recorded which). The TCR sequence derives from a woman in her 30s with acute COVID-19. CDR3 loop: CASSRGDTQYF. In DNA form, the CDR3 reads TGTGCCAGCAGCCGGGGGGATACGCAGTATTTT.